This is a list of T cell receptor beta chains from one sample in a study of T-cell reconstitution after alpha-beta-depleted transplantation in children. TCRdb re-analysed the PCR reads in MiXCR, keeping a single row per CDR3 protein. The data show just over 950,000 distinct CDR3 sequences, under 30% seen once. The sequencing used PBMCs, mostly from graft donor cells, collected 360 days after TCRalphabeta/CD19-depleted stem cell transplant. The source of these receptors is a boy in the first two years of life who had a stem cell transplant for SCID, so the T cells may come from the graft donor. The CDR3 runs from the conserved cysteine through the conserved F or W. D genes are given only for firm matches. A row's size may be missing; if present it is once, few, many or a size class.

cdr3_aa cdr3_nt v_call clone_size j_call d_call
CASSLLRDTAF TGTGCCAGCAGCTTACTGCGGGACACTGCTTTT TRBV7-3 few TRBJ1-4 NA
CASSFRIGQNGEQFF TGTGCCAGCAGCTTCCGCATTGGTCAAAACGGTGAGCAGTTCTTC TRBV7-2 few TRBJ2-1 NA
CSARDLSGARETQYF TGCAGTGCTAGGGATCTGTCGGGGGCGCGAGAGACCCAGTACTTC TRBV20-1 NA TRBJ2-5 NA
CASSLGSDFDGYTF TGCGCCAGCAGCTTGGGGTCGGACTTCGATGGCTACACCTTC TRBV5-1 NA TRBJ1-2 NA
CSVTVGPYEQYF TGCAGCGTTACTGTGGGCCCCTACGAGCAGTACTTC TRBV29-1 NA TRBJ2-7 NA
CASSYRGIVQETQYF TGTGCCAGCAGTTACAGGGGCATCGTCCAAGAGACCCAGTACTTC TRBV6-5 NA TRBJ2-5 NA
CASPPSVANTGELFF TGTGCCAGCCCACCCTCCGTAGCGAACACCGGGGAGCTGTTTTTT TRBV4-2 NA TRBJ2-2 NA
CASSQDSQASYGYTF TGTGCCAGCAGCCAAGATAGTCAGGCCTCCTATGGCTACACCTTC TRBV4-2 NA TRBJ1-2 NA
CASSLIPQGGQPQHF TGTGCCAGCAGTCTTATCCCCCAGGGTGGGCAGCCCCAGCATTTT TRBV28 few TRBJ1-5 NA
CASSAQTVSYNEQFF TGTGCCAGCAGCGCTCAAACGGTCTCCTACAATGAGCAGTTCTTC TRBV7-2 many TRBJ2-1 NA
CASSLRDRGNYGYTF TGTGCCAGCAGTCTCCGGGACAGGGGGAACTATGGCTACACCTTC TRBV7-9 NA TRBJ1-2 TRBD1
CSVEDPGIQGWSGELFF TGCAGCGTTGAAGATCCCGGGATCCAGGGATGGAGCGGGGAGCTGTTTTTT TRBV29-1 few TRBJ2-2 NA
CASSHGDRGTESYEQYF TGTGCCAGCAGCCATGGGGACAGGGGAACTGAATCCTACGAGCAGTACTTC TRBV12-3/TRBV12-4 NA TRBJ2-7 TRBD1
CASRGGQGGTDTQYF TGTGCCAGCAGAGGTGGACAGGGAGGAACAGATACGCAGTATTTT TRBV6-1 many TRBJ2-3 TRBD1
CASSAGGQETQYF TGTGCCAGCAGTGCGGGGGGGCAAGAGACCCAGTACTTC TRBV2 few TRBJ2-5 TRBD2
CSAAVGTVYNEQFF TGCAGTGCTGCGGTCGGGACGGTCTACAATGAGCAGTTCTTC TRBV20-1 NA TRBJ2-1 NA
CAGYTRFF TGTGCCGGATATACTAGGTTCTTC TRBV2 NA TRBJ2-1 NA
CASSPLGRRTGELFF TGTGCCAGCAGTCCGCTGGGGAGGAGGACCGGGGAGCTGTTTTTT TRBV12-3/TRBV12-4 few TRBJ2-2 NA
CASIDREGTLYNEQFF TGTGCCAGCATCGACAGGGAAGGGACCCTCTACAATGAGCAGTTCTTC TRBV6-5 NA TRBJ2-1 TRBD1
CASSSTPTVNSNQPQHF TGTGCCAGCAGTTCGACCCCGACAGTTAATAGCAATCAGCCCCAGCATTTT TRBV12-3/TRBV12-4 NA TRBJ1-5 NA
CASSYLGGGLRGRSPLHF TGTGCCAGCAGTTACCTCGGGGGAGGATTGCGGGGACGATCACCCCTCCACTTT TRBV6-5 NA TRBJ1-6 NA
CATSRGLAGLSNTGELFF TGTGCCACCAGCAGGGGACTAGCGGGGTTATCGAACACCGGGGAGCTGTTTTTT TRBV15 NA TRBJ2-2 TRBD2
CAISEFRQGTGELFF TGTGCCATCAGTGAGTTCCGACAGGGGACCGGGGAGCTGTTTTTT TRBV10-3 few TRBJ2-2 TRBD1
CASSLRRNSPLHF TGCGCCAGCAGCTTAAGAAGAAATTCACCCCTCCACTTT TRBV5-1 many TRBJ1-6 NA
CASSPFRTGAQETQYF TGTGCCAGCAGCCCTTTCAGGACTGGGGCGCAGGAGACCCAGTACTTC TRBV7-2 NA TRBJ2-5 NA
CSARDGTGWTGELFF TGCAGTGCTAGAGATGGGACAGGTTGGACCGGGGAGCTGTTTTTT TRBV20-1 once TRBJ2-2 TRBD1
CASSAEGPISTSGANVLTF TGTGCCAGCAGTGCCGAGGGACCGATTTCCACCTCTGGGGCCAACGTCCTGACTTTC TRBV25-1 NA TRBJ2-6 NA
CSVGKTRGEQYF TGCAGCGTTGGAAAGACCAGGGGCGAGCAGTACTTC TRBV29-1 NA TRBJ2-7 NA
CASSLDEGTSKIEQFF TGCGCCAGCAGCTTGGATGAGGGGACTAGCAAAATTGAGCAGTTCTTC TRBV5-1 many TRBJ2-1 TRBD2
CSASLRNEQFF TGCAGTGCTAGTCTTCGCAATGAGCAGTTCTTC TRBV20-1 many TRBJ2-1 NA
CAIRQDAYEQYF TGTGCCATCCGACAGGATGCCTACGAGCAGTACTTC TRBV10-3 few TRBJ2-7 NA
CASSQDGAGNQPQHF TGCGCCAGCAGCCAAGATGGGGCGGGGAATCAGCCCCAGCATTTT TRBV4-1 few TRBJ1-5 NA
CASSFSAGLSFETQYF TGTGCCAGCAGCTTTTCTGCAGGTCTCTCTTTCGAGACCCAGTACTTC TRBV5-6 NA TRBJ2-5 NA
CASSREEDRGPKNIQYF TGCGCCAGCAGTCGGGAGGAAGACAGGGGGCCCAAAAACATTCAGTACTTC TRBV23-1 NA TRBJ2-4 TRBD1
CASRTDRELYEQYF TGTGCCAGCAGGACAGACAGGGAACTCTACGAGCAGTACTTC TRBV12-3/TRBV12-4 few TRBJ2-7 TRBD1
CASSLGVSWGETQYF TGTGCCAGCAGCTTAGGAGTGTCCTGGGGAGAGACCCAGTACTTC TRBV7-3 few TRBJ2-5 NA
CASNRRTNEKLFF TGTGCCAGTAATCGGAGAACTAATGAAAAACTGTTTTTT TRBV19 NA TRBJ1-4 NA
CATSRPEAGELFF TGTGCCACCAGCCGACCGGAGGCCGGGGAGCTGTTTTTT TRBV15 NA TRBJ2-2 NA
CASSFVMGRSAGTGADNEQFF TGTGCCAGCAGTTTTGTGATGGGCCGGTCAGCCGGGACAGGGGCAGACAATGAGCAGTTCTTC TRBV12-3/TRBV12-4 NA TRBJ2-1 TRBD1
CASSPCPPRYGYTF TGTGCCAGCAGTCCATGCCCGCCTCGCTATGGCTACACCTTC TRBV28 NA TRBJ1-2 NA
CASTRTDSVTGELFF TGTGCCAGCACCCGGACAGATTCGGTCACCGGGGAGCTGTTTTTT TRBV12-3/TRBV12-4 NA TRBJ2-2 NA
CASSVAGTVKETQYF TGTGCCAGCAGCGTAGCGGGGACGGTTAAAGAGACCCAGTACTTC TRBV9 NA TRBJ2-5 NA
CASSLPPAHGSPLHF TGTGCCAGCAGCCTCCCCCCGGCTCATGGGTCACCCCTCCACTTT TRBV12-3/TRBV12-4 NA TRBJ1-6 NA
CASTPAGTNTGELFF TGTGCCAGCACCCCAGCGGGGACGAACACCGGGGAGCTGTTTTTT TRBV12-3/TRBV12-4 NA TRBJ2-2 TRBD2
CSVGLAGGRNEQFF TGCAGCGTTGGACTAGCGGGGGGTAGGAATGAGCAGTTCTTC TRBV29-1 few TRBJ2-1 TRBD2
CASSGEVGGAEQYF TGTGCCAGCAGCGGCGAGGTGGGGGGCGCCGAGCAGTACTTC TRBV7-9 once TRBJ2-7 NA
CASAVRVTEAFF TGTGCCAGCGCAGTCAGGGTAACTGAAGCTTTCTTT TRBV6-1 NA TRBJ1-1 NA
CAISDRGRTGELFF TGTGCCATCAGTGACAGGGGAAGGACCGGGGAGCTGTTTTTT TRBV10-3 NA TRBJ2-2 NA
CASSLAGVQGYEQYF TGTGCCAGCAGTTTAGCAGGGGTCCAAGGCTACGAGCAGTACTTC TRBV27 NA TRBJ2-7 NA
CASSQEPARLAFTDTQYF TGTGCCAGCAGCCAAGAGCCAGCCAGATTAGCCTTCACAGATACGCAGTATTTT TRBV3-1 NA TRBJ2-3 NA